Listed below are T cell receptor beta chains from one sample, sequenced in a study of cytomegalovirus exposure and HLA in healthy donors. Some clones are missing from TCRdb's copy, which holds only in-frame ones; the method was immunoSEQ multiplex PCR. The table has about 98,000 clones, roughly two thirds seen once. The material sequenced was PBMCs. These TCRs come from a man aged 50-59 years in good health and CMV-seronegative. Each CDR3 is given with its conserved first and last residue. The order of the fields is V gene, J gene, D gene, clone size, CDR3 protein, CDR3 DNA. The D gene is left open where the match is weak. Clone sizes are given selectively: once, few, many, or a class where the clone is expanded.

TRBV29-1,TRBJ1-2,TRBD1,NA,CSVDGQGKGYTF,TGCAGCGTGGATGGACAGGGGAAGGGCTACACCTTC
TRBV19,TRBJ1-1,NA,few,CASRRELNTEAFF,TGTGCCAGTAGGAGGGAACTGAACACTGAAGCTTTCTTT
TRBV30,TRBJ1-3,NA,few,CAWSFTAGNTIYF,TGTGCCTGGAGTTTTACAGCTGGAAACACCATATATTTT
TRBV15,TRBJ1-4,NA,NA,CATSFYDRRNEKLFF,TGTGCCACCAGCTTCTACGACCGGAGAAATGAAAAACTGTTTTTT
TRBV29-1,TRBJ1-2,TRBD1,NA,CSAPDRGNGYTF,TGCAGCGCTCCCGACAGGGGCAATGGCTACACCTTC
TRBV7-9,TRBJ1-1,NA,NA,CSSSLVSRANTEAFF,TGTTCCAGCAGCTTGGTGAGCAGGGCGAACACTGAAGCTTTCTTT
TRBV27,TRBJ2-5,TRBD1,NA,CASSSRGHQETQYF,TGTGCCAGCAGTTCCAGGGGGCATCAAGAGACCCAGTACTTC
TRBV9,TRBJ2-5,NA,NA,CASSVAGGVQETQYF,TGTGCCAGCAGCGTAGCTGGGGGCGTCCAAGAGACCCAGTACTTC
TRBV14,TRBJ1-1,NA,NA,CASSDGTGAFF,TGTGCCAGCAGCGATGGTACCGGAGCTTTCTTT
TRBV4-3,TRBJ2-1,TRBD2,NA,CASGSELAANEQFF,TGCGCCAGTGGGTCCGAACTAGCGGCAAATGAGCAGTTCTTC
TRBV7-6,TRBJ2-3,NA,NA,CASSLRGRRVAPTDTQYF,TGTGCCAGCAGCTTAAGGGGTCGCAGGGTAGCCCCCACAGATACGCAGTATTTT
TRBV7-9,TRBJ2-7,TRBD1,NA,CASSSRQGLSYEQYF,TGTGCCAGCAGCTCCCGACAGGGTCTCTCCTACGAGCAGTACTTC
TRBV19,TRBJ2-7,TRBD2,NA,CASMAGAPPYEQYF,TGTGCCAGTATGGCGGGAGCCCCCCCCTACGAGCAGTACTTC
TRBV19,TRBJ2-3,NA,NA,CASRRTGMGTDTQYF,TGTGCCAGCCGACGTACAGGGATGGGCACAGATACGCAGTATTTT
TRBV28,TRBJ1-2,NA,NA,CASSPPTGYGYTF,TGTGCCAGCAGTCCCCCGACAGGCTACGGCTACACCTTC
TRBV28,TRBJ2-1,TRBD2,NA,CASSLAGTSGKGHNEQFF,TGTGCCAGCAGCTTAGCAGGGACTAGCGGGAAAGGCCACAATGAGCAGTTCTTC
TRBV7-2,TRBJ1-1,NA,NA,CASDPGHPKEAFF,TGTGCCAGCGACCCGGGACACCCAAAAGAAGCTTTCTTT
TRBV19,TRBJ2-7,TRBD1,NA,CASSLGTEYEQYF,TGTGCCAGTAGCCTAGGGACAGAGTACGAGCAGTACTTC
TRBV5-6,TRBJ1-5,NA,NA,CASSHHLEFNQPQHF,TGTGCCAGCAGTCACCACTTGGAGTTCAATCAGCCCCAGCATTTT
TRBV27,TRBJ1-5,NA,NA,CASSFLGVKDNQPQHF,TGTGCCAGCAGTTTTTTAGGGGTGAAGGACAATCAGCCCCAGCATTTT
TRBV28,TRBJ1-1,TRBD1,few,CASSSGGGVGTEAFF,TGTGCCAGCAGTTCGGGAGGGGGCGTGGGCACTGAAGCTTTCTTT
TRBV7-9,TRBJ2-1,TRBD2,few,CASSGTSVNEQFF,TGTGCCAGCTCAGGGACTAGCGTCAATGAGCAGTTCTTC
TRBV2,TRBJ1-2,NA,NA,CASSAGLSPNYGYTF,TGTGCCAGCAGTGCGGGATTATCCCCTAACTATGGCTACACCTTC
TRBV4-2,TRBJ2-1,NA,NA,CASSQDSSDSYNEQFF,TGTGCCAGCAGCCAAGATAGCAGCGACTCCTACAATGAGCAGTTCTTC
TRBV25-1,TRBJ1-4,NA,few,CASSEKGLRYEKLFF,TGTGCCAGCAGTGAGAAGGGACTACGGTATGAAAAACTGTTTTTT
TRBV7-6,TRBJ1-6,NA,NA,CASSPTEGVNSPLHF,TGTGCCAGCAGCCCGACAGAAGGGGTTAATTCACCCCTCCACTTT
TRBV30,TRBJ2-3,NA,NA,CAWSVFWGLASTDTQYF,TGTGCCTGGAGTGTGTTTTGGGGCTTAGCTAGCACAGATACGCAGTATTTT
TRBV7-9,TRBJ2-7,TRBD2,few,CASSPGGGRNEQYF,TGTGCCAGCAGCCCCGGGGGCGGGAGGAACGAGCAGTACTTC
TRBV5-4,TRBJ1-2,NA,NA,CASSSLGGGYTF,TGTGCCAGCAGTTCCCTCGGTGGTGGCTACACCTTC
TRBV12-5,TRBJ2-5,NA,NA,CASGVGLVETQYF,TGTGCTAGTGGTGTGGGGCTAGTTGAGACCCAGTACTTC
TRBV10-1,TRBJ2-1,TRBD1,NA,CASSGPGTGINEQFF,TGCGCCAGCAGTGGCCCCGGGACAGGGATAAATGAGCAGTTCTTC
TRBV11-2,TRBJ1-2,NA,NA,CASSLDRESSGPGYTF,TGTGCCAGCAGCTTAGATCGGGAGAGTAGTGGCCCTGGCTACACCTTC
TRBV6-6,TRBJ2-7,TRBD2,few,CASTRTSGSFSYEQYF,TGTGCCAGCACCAGGACTAGCGGGTCCTTCTCCTACGAGCAGTACTTC
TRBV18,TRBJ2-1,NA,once,CASSPVPVVGDNEQFF,TGTGCCAGCTCACCTGTCCCGGTAGTTGGAGACAATGAGCAGTTCTTC
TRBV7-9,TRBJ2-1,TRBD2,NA,CASSLPGPLGLAGVNEQFF,TGTGCCAGCAGCTTGCCGGGACCCCTTGGCCTAGCGGGGGTCAATGAGCAGTTCTTC
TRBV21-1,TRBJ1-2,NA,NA,CATLQDGRRYGYTF,TGTGCCACCCTACAAGACGGACGGAGGTATGGCTACACCTTC
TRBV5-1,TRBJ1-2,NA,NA,CASSLAATSYGYTF,TGCGCCAGCAGCCTGGCGGCGACAAGCTATGGCTACACCTTC
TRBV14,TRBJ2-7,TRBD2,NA,CASSQGILSGGRYEQYF,TGTGCCAGCAGCCAAGGAATACTTAGCGGGGGAAGATACGAGCAGTACTTC
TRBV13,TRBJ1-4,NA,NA,CASSLSESNEKLFF,TGTGCCAGCAGCTTATCTGAGTCCAACGAAAAACTGTTTTTT
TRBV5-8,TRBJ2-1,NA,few,CASSLAGATYNEQFF,TGTGCCAGCAGCTTGGCAGGGGCTACATACAATGAGCAGTTCTTC
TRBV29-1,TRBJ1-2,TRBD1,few,CSVESGGGYTF,TGCAGCGTTGAATCAGGGGGAGGCTACACCTTC
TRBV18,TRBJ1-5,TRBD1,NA,CASSPLAGQGYSNQPQHF,TGTGCCAGCTCACCGCTCGCGGGACAGGGTTATAGCAATCAGCCCCAGCATTTT
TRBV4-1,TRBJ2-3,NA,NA,CASSQPGSVSTDTQYF,TGCGCCAGCAGCCAACCCGGCAGCGTCAGCACAGATACGCAGTATTTT
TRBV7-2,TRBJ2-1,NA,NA,CASSPQRDEQFF,TGTGCCAGCAGCCCGCAGCGAGATGAGCAGTTCTTC
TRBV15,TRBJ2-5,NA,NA,CATSRDTQETQYF,TGTGCCACCAGCAGAGATACCCAGGAGACCCAGTACTTC
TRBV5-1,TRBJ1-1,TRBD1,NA,CAVTGQTNMNTEAFF,TGCGCCGTTACGGGACAGACAAACATGAACACTGAAGCTTTCTTT
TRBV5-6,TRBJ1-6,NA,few,CASSLLSLNSSPLHF,TGTGCCAGCAGCCTCCTATCACTTAATTCTTCACCCCTCCACTTT
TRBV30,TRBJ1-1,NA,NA,CAWSRQVNTEAFF,TGTGCCTGGAGTCGACAGGTAAACACTGAAGCTTTCTTT
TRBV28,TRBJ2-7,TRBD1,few,CASAFRDRRSYEQYF,TGTGCCAGCGCCTTCCGGGACAGGAGGTCCTACGAGCAGTACTTC
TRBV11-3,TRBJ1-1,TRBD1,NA,CASSTGGNTEAFF,TGTGCCAGCAGCACAGGGGGGAACACTGAAGCTTTCTTT
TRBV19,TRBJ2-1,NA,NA,CASSPHYSEIYNEQFF,TGTGCCAGTAGTCCCCACTACTCGGAGATCTACAATGAGCAGTTCTTC
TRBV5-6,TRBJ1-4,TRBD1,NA,CASSWGTGANEKLFF,TGTGCCAGCAGCTGGGGGACAGGGGCTAATGAAAAACTGTTTTTT
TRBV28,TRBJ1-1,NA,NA,CASSFWGEGSNTEAFF,TGTGCCAGCAGTTTCTGGGGAGAGGGCTCGAACACTGAAGCTTTCTTT
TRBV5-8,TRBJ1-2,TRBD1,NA,CGTRRTGGYGYTF,TGTGGGACTCGGCGGACAGGGGGTTATGGCTACACCTTC
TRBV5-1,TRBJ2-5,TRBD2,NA,CASSLGTSGRETQYF,TGCGCCAGCAGCTTGGGAACTAGCGGGCGAGAGACCCAGTACTTC
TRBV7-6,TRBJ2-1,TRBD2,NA,CASSLSSGGANEQFF,TGTGCCAGCAGCTTAAGTAGCGGGGGCGCTAATGAGCAGTTCTTC
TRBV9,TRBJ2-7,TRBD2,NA,CASSVGEAGSSYEQYF,TGTGCCAGCAGCGTAGGTGAAGCGGGGAGCTCCTACGAGCAGTACTTC